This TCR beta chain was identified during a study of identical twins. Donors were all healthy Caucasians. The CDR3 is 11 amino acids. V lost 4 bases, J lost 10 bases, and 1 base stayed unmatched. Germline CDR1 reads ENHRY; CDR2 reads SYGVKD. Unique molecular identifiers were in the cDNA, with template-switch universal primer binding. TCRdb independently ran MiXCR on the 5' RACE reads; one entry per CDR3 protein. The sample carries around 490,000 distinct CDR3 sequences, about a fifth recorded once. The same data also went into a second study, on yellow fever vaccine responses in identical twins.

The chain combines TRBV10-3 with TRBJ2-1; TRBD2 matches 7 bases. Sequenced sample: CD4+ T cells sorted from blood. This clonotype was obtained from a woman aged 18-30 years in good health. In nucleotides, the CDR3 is TGTGCCATCAGTGCACTAGCGGAGCAGTTCTTC. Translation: CAISALAEQFF.